The present entry profiles one T cell receptor beta chain with its context. The CDR3 has 14 amino acids. Germline V gene data show CDR1 as MNHEY and CDR2 as SVGAGI. J was trimmed by 4 bases and V by 5 bases; bases with no gene match: 7. This entry comes from a study of blood T cell repertoires in COVID-19. Study at large: Sites across the United States, Italy and Spain contributed samples from acute and convalescent COVID-19.

The repertoire was sequenced with immunoSEQ multiplex PCR; TCRdb's copy has only in-frame clones and lacks some. Of 130,000 to 150,000 clones in the sample, about 87% were seen once. Sample: peripheral blood. This TCR was recovered from a woman aged 45 to 65 with acute or convalescent COVID-19. The V and J genes are TRBV6-5 and TRBJ1-2; TRBD1 aligns across 7 bases. The CDR3: CASSPRQGGYGYTF. The DNA for the CDR3 is TGTGCCAGCAGTCCCCGACAGGGCGGCTATGGCTACACCTTC.